Listed below are T cell receptor beta chains from one sample, sequenced in a study of cytomegalovirus exposure and HLA in healthy donors. Clones were sequenced by immunoSEQ multiplex PCR, and TCRdb holds only the in-frame ones, with some missing. The data show 220,000 or so clones, roughly 75% seen once. Sequencing input: PBMCs. These receptor sequences come from a woman aged 25 to 39 in good health and CMV-seronegative. Each CDR3 is given with its conserved first and last residue. The order of the fields is clone size, J gene, V gene, CDR3 length, D gene, CDR3 protein, CDR3 DNA. The D gene is left open where the match is weak. Clone size is not always given. Where it is, it says once, few, many or a class for expanded clones.

few | TRBJ2-3 | TRBV5-8 | 15 | TRBD2 | CASSLLGGTTDTQYF | TGTGCCAGCAGCTTGCTCGGGGGGACCACAGATACGCAGTATTTT
. | TRBJ2-2 | TRBV30 | 14 | . | CAWSVQDGTGELFF | TGTGCCTGGAGTGTACAGGACGGCACCGGGGAGCTGTTTTTT
. | TRBJ1-1 | TRBV18 | 13 | . | CASSMGRETEAFF | TGTGCCAGCTCAATGGGGAGAGAGACTGAAGCTTTCTTT
. | TRBJ1-3 | TRBV13 | 17 | . | CASSGPDRRFSGNTIYF | TGTGCCAGCAGCGGACCAGACAGAAGATTCTCTGGAAACACCATATATTTT
. | TRBJ1-1 | TRBV18 | 16 | TRBD1 | CASSPTGTGLNAEAFF | TGTGCCAGCTCACCTACCGGGACAGGATTGAACGCTGAAGCTTTCTTT
. | TRBJ1-1 | TRBV19 | 13 | . | CASSMYMNTEAFF | TGTGCCAGTAGTATGTACATGAACACTGAAGCTTTCTTT
. | TRBJ2-2 | TRBV11-2 | 16 | . | CASSPWAGVNTGELFF | TGTGCCAGCAGCCCTTGGGCAGGGGTTAACACCGGGGAGCTGTTTTTT
. | TRBJ2-7 | TRBV7-9 | 14 | TRBD2 | CASSFGLATGEQYF | TGTGCCAGCAGCTTCGGACTAGCGACGGGTGAGCAGTACTTC
. | TRBJ1-3 | TRBV2 | 15 | . | CASRATTGTGNTIYF | TGTGCCAGCAGGGCCACCACAGGGACTGGAAACACCATATATTTT
. | TRBJ2-3 | TRBV5-1 | 15 | . | CASSIRDSSTDTQYF | TGCGCCAGCAGCATCCGGGACTCCAGCACAGATACGCAGTATTTT
. | TRBJ1-3 | TRBV11-2 | 16 | TRBD1 | CAGSGLGQVSGNTIYF | TGTGCCGGCAGCGGTTTGGGACAGGTCTCTGGAAACACCATATATTTT
. | TRBJ1-6 | TRBV7-2 | 13 | TRBD1 | CASSLSPRDREDF | TGTGCCAGCAGCTTATCGCCGCGGGACAGGGAGGATTTT
. | TRBJ2-3 | TRBV6-1 | 14 | . | CATSSGGLGDTQYF | TGTGCCACGTCATCAGGGGGGCTAGGGGATACGCAGTATTTT